In this sample, the clone carrying this T cell receptor beta chain turned up many times. CDR3 length: 16 amino acids. Per germline, CDR1 MDHEN and CDR2 SYDVKM. V shed 6 bases and J 2 bases; nucleotides not matched to a gene: 5. The sample originates from a study of T cells in Graves' hyperthyroidism and ophthalmopathy. Looking at the study overall: Staff took peripheral blood when the initial diagnosis was made, before any treatment began.

Patients aged 18 to 65 had newly diagnosed hyperthyroidism that had lasted under 2 months. The study left out patients who had uncontrolled infection, other autoimmune disease, pregnancy or lactation. Researchers amplified the TCR beta CDR3 regions from RNA transcripts. HTBI primers were used for first-round RT-PCR of the TCR CDR3. TCRdb analysed the multiplex PCR reads with MiXCR anew, one entry per CDR3 protein. The table includes about 560,000 distinct CDR3 sequences, around 15% detected once. The chain links TRBV28 to TRBJ2-7; TRBD2 matches 15 bases. The receptor comes from a woman under 30 with Graves' hyperthyroidism. Sequencing used blood. The CDR3 loop is CASSRTSGRAAYEQYF. The CDR3 DNA is TGTGCCAGCAGCCGGACTAGCGGGAGGGCCGCCTACGAGCAGTACTTC. The whole variable domain, filled in from reference TRBV28 and TRBJ2-7, reads DVKVTQSSRYLVKRTGEKVFLECVQDMDHENMFWYRQDPGLGLRLIYFSYDVKMKEKGDIPEGYSVSREKKERFSLILESASTNQTSMYLCASSRTSGRAAYEQYFGPGTRLTVT.